Sequencing of this T cell receptor beta chain was carried out in a study of control samples from healthy donors and cancer patients. TCRdb's copy holds only in-frame clones and misses some; the assay was immunoSEQ multiplex PCR. This table has about 77,000 clones, about 92% appearing once. The sequencing input was blood. The receptor's source is a woman aged 55-69 years in good health.

DNA for the CDR3: TGCAGCGGCGGGACAGGGACCGGCAATGAGCAGTTCTTC. It encodes CSGGTGTGNEQFF. The V call is TRBV29-1, the J call TRBJ2-1; 9 bases are shared with TRBD1. The CDR3 covers 13 residues. CDR1 and CDR2 from the germline V gene are SQVTM and ANQGSEA. V lost 7 bases to trimming and J lost 6 bases; unmatched junction nucleotides: 7.